This T cell receptor beta chain was sequenced for a study of cytomegalovirus exposure and HLA in healthy donors. Trimming took off 6 bases at V and 1 base at J, with 16 bases between the two ends. In germline, CDR1 is MNHEY, CDR2 SMNVEV (reference sequence). CDR3 length: 16 amino acids. Researchers ran the PCR with 60 Vbeta and 13 Jbeta primers. TCRdb keeps only in-frame clones here, not all; method: immunoSEQ multiplex PCR. The sample lists more than 100,000 clones, 72% occurring once. This rearrangement joins TRBV27 to TRBJ2-1; tentative D call: TRBD2 (6 bases). The sequenced sample consisted of PBMCs. The TCR was taken from a man aged 50-59 years in good health and CMV-seropositive. The CDR3: CASSRLAVNSYNEQFF. The CDR3 DNA reads as TGTGCCAGCAGCCGCTTAGCGGTCAATTCCTACAATGAGCAGTTCTTC.